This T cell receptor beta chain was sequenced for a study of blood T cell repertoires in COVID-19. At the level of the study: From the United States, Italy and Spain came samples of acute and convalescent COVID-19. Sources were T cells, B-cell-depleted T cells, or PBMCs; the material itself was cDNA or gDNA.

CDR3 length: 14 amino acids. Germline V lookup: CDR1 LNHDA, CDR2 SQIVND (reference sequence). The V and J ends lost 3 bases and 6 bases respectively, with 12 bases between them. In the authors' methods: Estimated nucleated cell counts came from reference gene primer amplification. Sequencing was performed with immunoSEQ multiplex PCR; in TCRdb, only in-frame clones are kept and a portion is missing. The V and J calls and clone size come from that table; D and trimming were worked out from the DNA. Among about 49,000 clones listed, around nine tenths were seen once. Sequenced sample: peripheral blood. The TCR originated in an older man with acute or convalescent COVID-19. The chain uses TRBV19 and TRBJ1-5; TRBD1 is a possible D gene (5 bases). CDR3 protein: CASSIGAGRQPQHF. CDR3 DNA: TGTGCCAGTAGTATTGGGGCAGGGCGTCAGCCCCAGCATTTT.